This note documents a single TCR beta chain sequence. What it binds is unknown. The data originate from a study of CD8+ T cells in alopecia areata. Sequencing relied on a cDNA template that was reverse transcribed from extracted RNA. Profiled with immunoSEQ multiplex PCR; TCRdb holds only in-frame clones, not every one. The table includes some 130,000 clones, 50% to 60% detected once. Whole-study results and caveats: Higher clonality than in normal scalp was seen in lesional scalp, especially alopecia totalis/universalis.

The junction had 8 bases not matched to a gene; V was cut back by 0 bases and J by 5 bases. Germline loops: CDR1 SGDLS, CDR2 YYNGEE. This CDR3 contains 17 residues. The chain links TRBV9 to TRBJ1-6; 7 nucleotides line up with TRBD1. Sequenced material: CD4+ T cells sorted from blood, taken at week 0. The source is a human donor with alopecia areata. CDR3 in amino acids: CASSVAAGGNHNSPLHF. The CDR3 coding sequence is TGTGCCAGCAGCGTAGCGGCAGGGGGAAATCATAATTCACCCCTCCACTTT. Together with reference TRBV9 and TRBJ1-6, the CDR3 gives the full variable domain: DSGVTQTPKHLITATGQRVTLRCSPRSGDLSVYWYQQSLDQGLQFLIQYYNGEERAKGNILERFSAQQFPDLHSELNLSSLELGDSALYFCASSVAAGGNHNSPLHFGNGTRLTVT.